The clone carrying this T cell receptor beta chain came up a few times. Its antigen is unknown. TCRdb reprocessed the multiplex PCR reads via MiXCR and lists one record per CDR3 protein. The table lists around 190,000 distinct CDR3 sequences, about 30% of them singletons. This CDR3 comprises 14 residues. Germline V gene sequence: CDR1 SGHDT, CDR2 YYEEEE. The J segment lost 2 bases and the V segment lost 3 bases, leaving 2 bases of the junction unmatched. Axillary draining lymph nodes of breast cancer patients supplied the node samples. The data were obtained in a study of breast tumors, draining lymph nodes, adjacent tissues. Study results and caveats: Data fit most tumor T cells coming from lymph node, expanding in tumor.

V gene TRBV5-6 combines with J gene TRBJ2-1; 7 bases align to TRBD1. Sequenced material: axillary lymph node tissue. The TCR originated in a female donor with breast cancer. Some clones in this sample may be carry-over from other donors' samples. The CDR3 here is CASSYRGPYNEQFF. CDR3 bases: TGTGCCAGCAGCTACAGGGGACCCTACAATGAGCAGTTCTTC.